Sequencing of this T cell receptor (beta chain) was carried out in a study of blood T cell repertoires in COVID-19. Study at large: COVID-19 samples from acute and convalescent phases originated in the United States, Italy and Spain.

Those enrolled, adults aged roughly 18 to 95 years, came from about 24 US areas. How the authors handled the data: It was from reference gene primer amplification that nucleated cell counts were estimated. Profiling relied on immunoSEQ multiplex PCR, and the TCRdb table lists in-frame clones only, not all of them. The DNA gave D and trimming, while V, J and clone size come from that table. The data show 200,000 to 300,000 clones, about nine tenths seen once. CDR3 length equals 12 residues. V was pared by 7 bases and J by 7 bases, with 11 bases between. Germline V gene sequence: CDR1 LNHDA, CDR2 SQIVND (reference sequence).

The sample consisted of PBMCs or T cells enriched from blood (not recorded which). The V and J genes are TRBV19 and TRBJ2-1; D is uncertain. This receptor was obtained from a woman between 40 and 55 years old with acute COVID-19. The CDR3 region is CASMSSVNEQFF. In nucleotides, the CDR3 is TGTGCCAGTATGTCAAGCGTAAATGAGCAGTTCTTC. Looking up the rest from reference TRBV19 and TRBJ2-1 gives the full variable domain: DGGITQSPKYLFRKEGQNVTLSCEQNLNHDAMYWYRQDPGQGLRLIYYSQIVNDFQKGDIAEGYSVSREKKESFPLTVTSAQKNPTAFYLCASMSSVNEQFFGPGTRLTVL.